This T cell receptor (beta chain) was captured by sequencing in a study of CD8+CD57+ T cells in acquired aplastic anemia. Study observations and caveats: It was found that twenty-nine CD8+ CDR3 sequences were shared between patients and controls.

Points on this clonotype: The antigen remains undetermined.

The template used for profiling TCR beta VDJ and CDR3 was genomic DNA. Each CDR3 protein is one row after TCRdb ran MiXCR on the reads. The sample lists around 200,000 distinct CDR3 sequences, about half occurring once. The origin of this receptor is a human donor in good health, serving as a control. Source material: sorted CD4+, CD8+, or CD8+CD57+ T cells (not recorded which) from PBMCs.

The CDR3 spells CASSPTSQGFYGYTF. The CDR3 DNA reads as TGTGCCAGCAGTCCAACATCGCAGGGCTTCTATGGCTACACCTTC. The chain joins TRBV2 to TRBJ1-2; D might be TRBD1 (5 bases). The CDR3 sequence is 15 residues long. The germline V gene has CDR1 SNHLY and CDR2 FYNNEI. Deletions cut 5 bases from V and 4 bases from J, with 17 bases between.